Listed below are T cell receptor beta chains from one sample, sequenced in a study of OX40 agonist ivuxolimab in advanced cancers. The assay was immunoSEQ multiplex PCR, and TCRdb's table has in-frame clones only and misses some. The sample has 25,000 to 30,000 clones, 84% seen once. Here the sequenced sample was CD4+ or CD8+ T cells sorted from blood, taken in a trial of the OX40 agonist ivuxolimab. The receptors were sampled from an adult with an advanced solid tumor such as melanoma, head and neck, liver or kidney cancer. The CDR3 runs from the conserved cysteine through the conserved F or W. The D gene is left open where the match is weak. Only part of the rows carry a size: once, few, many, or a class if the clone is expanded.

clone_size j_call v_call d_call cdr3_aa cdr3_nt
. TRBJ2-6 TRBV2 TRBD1 CASAFLGQGLPGANVLTF TGTGCCAGCGCCTTTCTCGGACAGGGTTTACCTGGGGCCAACGTCCTGACTTTC
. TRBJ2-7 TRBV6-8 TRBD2 CASSSSGPSYEQYF TGTGCCAGCAGTTCTAGCGGTCCTTCCTACGAGCAGTACTTC
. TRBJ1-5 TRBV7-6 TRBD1 CASSLETGGRGQPQHF TGTGCCAGCAGCTTAGAGACAGGGGGCAGGGGTCAGCCCCAGCATTTT
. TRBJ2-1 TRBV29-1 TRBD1 CSVPYRGNEQFF TGCAGCGTCCCATACAGGGGGAATGAGCAGTTCTTC
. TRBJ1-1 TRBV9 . CASSLGDTNTEAFF TGTGCCAGCAGCCTAGGGGACACGAACACTGAAGCTTTCTTT
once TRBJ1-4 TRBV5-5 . CASSWTPVNEKLFF TGTGCCAGCAGCTGGACCCCCGTCAATGAAAAACTGTTTTTT
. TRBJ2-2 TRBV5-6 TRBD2 CASSFSGRAAGELFF TGTGCCAGCAGCTTTAGCGGGAGGGCCGCCGGGGAGCTGTTTTTT
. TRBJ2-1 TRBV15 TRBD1 CATSRDRDPGNEQFF TGTGCCACCAGCAGGGACAGGGACCCCGGCAATGAGCAGTTCTTC
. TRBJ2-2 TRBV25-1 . CASSEYKDPTGELFF TGTGCCAGCAGTGAATATAAAGATCCCACCGGGGAGCTGTTTTTT
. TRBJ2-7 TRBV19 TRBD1 CASSPGTGSYEQYF TGTGCCAGTAGTCCAGGGACAGGCTCCTACGAGCAGTACTTC
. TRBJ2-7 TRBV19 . CASSKAWELDEQYF TGTGCCAGTTCCAAAGCCTGGGAATTGGACGAGCAGTACTTC
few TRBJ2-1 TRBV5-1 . CASSSAPIARGGHEQFF TGCGCCAGCAGCAGCGCGCCTATAGCGAGAGGGGGACATGAGCAGTTCTTC
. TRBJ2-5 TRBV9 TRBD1 CASSVEDRAGETQYF TGTGCCAGCAGCGTAGAGGACAGGGCGGGAGAGACCCAGTACTTC
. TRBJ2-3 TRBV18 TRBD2 CASSGGLVGSSLEDTQYF TGTGCCAGCTCGGGGGGACTAGTTGGTTCATCCCTGGAAGATACGCAGTATTTT
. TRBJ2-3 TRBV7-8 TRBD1 CASSTSPGTGSRTDTQYF TGTGCCAGCAGCACCAGTCCCGGGACAGGGTCGAGGACAGATACGCAGTATTTT
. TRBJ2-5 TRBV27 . CASSFEETQYF TGTGCCAGCAGTTTTGAAGAGACCCAGTACTTC
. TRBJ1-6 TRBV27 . CASSFPYNSPLHF TGTGCCAGCAGTTTTCCCTATAATTCACCCCTCCACTTT
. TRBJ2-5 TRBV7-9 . CASSPWTVYQETQYF TGTGCCAGCAGCCCGTGGACAGTGTACCAAGAGACCCAGTACTTC
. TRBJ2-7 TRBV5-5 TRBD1 CASSHGTGAYEQYF TGTGCCAGCAGCCACGGGACAGGGGCCTACGAGCAGTACTTC
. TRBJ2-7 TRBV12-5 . CASGSTYEQYF TGTGCTAGTGGTTCCACCTACGAGCAGTACTTC
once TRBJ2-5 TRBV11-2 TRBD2 CASSPGGAANF TGTGCCAGCAGCCCGGGAGGAGCCGCGAACTTC
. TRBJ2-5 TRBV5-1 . CASSSYREQETQYF TGCGCCAGCAGCTCATACAGGGAACAAGAGACCCAGTACTTC
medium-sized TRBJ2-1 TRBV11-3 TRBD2 CASSPPTSGSVDEQFF TGTGCCAGCAGCCCCCCGACTAGCGGGAGTGTCGATGAGCAGTTCTTC
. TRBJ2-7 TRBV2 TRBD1 CASSEAGQGNYEQYF TGTGCCAGCAGTGAAGCGGGACAGGGGAACTACGAGCAGTACTTC